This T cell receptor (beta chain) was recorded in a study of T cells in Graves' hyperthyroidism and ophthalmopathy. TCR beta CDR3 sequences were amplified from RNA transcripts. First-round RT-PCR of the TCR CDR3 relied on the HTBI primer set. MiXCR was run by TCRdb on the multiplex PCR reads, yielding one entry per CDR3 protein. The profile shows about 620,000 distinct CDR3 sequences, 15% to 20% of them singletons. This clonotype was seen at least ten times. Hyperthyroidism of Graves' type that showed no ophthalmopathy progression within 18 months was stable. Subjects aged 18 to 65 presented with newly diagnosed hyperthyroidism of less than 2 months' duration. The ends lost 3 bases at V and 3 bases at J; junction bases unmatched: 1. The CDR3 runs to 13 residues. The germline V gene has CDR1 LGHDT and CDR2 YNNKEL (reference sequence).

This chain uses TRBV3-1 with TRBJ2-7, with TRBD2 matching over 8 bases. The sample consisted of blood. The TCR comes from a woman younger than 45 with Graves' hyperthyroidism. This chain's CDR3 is CASSQAGGYEQYF. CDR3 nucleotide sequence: TGTGCCAGCAGCCAGGCGGGAGGCTACGAGCAGTACTTC.